One T cell receptor (beta chain) is described in this entry. TCRdb keeps only in-frame clones here, not all; method: immunoSEQ multiplex PCR. The repertoire has about 89,000 clones, roughly 94% of them found once; the top ten carry approximately 0.24%. CDR1 LNHDA and CDR2 SQIVND come from the germline V gene (reference sequence). The V end lost 4 bases, the J end lost 8 bases, and 20 bases lay between the germline ends. CDR3 length: 15 residues. The data originate from a study of technical replicates of blood from a few donors. The TCR originated in a human donor in good health. Specimen: T cells isolated from PBMCs. V gene TRBV19 combines with J gene TRBJ1-1; D possibly corresponds to TRBD1 (6 bases). The CDR3 nucleotides read TGTGCCAGTAGTAGGTGGAGAGGGGGACACAACGAAGCTTTCTTT. This translates into CASSRWRGGHNEAFF.